The TCR beta chain under discussion was sequenced for a study of beta chain features in type 1 diabetes. Background on the study: Patient and healthy donor groups were alike in age, gender and cell yields.

Broader study findings: VDJ junctions sequenced from type 1 diabetes patients showed fewer insertions and more deletions.

All of the isolated RNA was reverse transcribed, so expressed TCRB transcripts were sequenced. Profiling relied on immunoSEQ multiplex PCR, and the TCRdb table lists in-frame clones only, not all of them. The table records hundreds of thousands of clones, approximately 14% of them present only once. Looked up from germline, CDR1 is SNHLY and CDR2 is FYNNEI. This CDR3 has 12 amino acids. Between the trimmed V and J ends, which lost 5 bases and 1 base, there was a span of 6 bases. For this clone: Antigen specificity is unknown.

Source material: central memory CD4+ T cells from blood. This chain connects TRBV2 to TRBJ2-7, with D possibly TRBD1 on 5 matching bases. The clonotype was recovered from a man younger than 40 in good health. The CDR3 sequence: CASSRQSYEQYF. CDR3 DNA: TGTGCCAGCAGTAGACAGTCCTACGAGCAGTACTTC.